This T cell receptor (beta chain) was recorded in a study of molecular identifiers for immune sequencing clone quantification. The V gene's germline CDR1 is MNHEY and CDR2 SMNVEV (reference sequence). Trimming left V 8 bases short and J 8 bases short, with 22 bases between. The CDR3 contains 15 residues. This clonotype was recorded a few times. TCRdb reprocessed the PCR reads via MiXCR and lists one record per CDR3 protein. The sample lists approximately 63,000 distinct CDR3 sequences, under 20% seen once, with 1.4% to 1.5% in the top ten. This TCR was recovered from a human donor in good health. Some libraries in this study had Jurkat cell RNA spiked in. The J gene is TRBJ2-1, the V gene TRBV27, with a tentative D call TRBD1 (8 bases). Source material: naive CD8+ T cells from blood, with Jurkat cell RNA spiked in. Subset indicated: FACS-sorted CD8+CD4-CCR7+CD45RA+ naive T cells. The CDR3 reads CASGQGGLPGDEQFF. In nucleotides, the CDR3 is TGTGCCAGCGGACAGGGAGGGCTACCGGGCGATGAGCAGTTCTTC.